This T cell receptor beta chain was obtained from a study of blood T cell repertoires in COVID-19. The CDR3 spans 13 residues. J was trimmed by 1 base and V by 10 bases; bases with no gene match: 6. Clones were read by immunoSEQ multiplex PCR, and TCRdb kept only the in-frame ones, dropping some. The table records about 50,000 clones, about nine tenths of them present only once. The rearrangement links TRBV12-3 or TRBV12-4 to TRBJ1-2; 7 bases match TRBD1. This receptor was taken from a woman over 75 with COVID-19, enrolled during active disease. Sequenced: peripheral blood. The CDR3, as DNA: TGTGCCACGAGGGGACAGTATAACTATGGCTACACCTTC. Residues: CATRGQYNYGYTF.